A single sample gave rise to the 7 T cell receptor beta chains below, sequenced in a study of T cells in Graves' hyperthyroidism and ophthalmopathy. Amplified TCR beta CDR3 regions derived from RNA transcripts. A set of HTBI primers served as the primers for a first-round RT-PCR of the TCR CDR3. TCRdb itself ran the multiplex PCR reads through MiXCR, one entry per CDR3 protein. Of about 570,000 distinct CDR3 sequences listed, 35% to 55% are singletons. The sequenced material came from peripheral blood or thyroid tissue (not recorded which). These receptors came from an adult woman with Graves' disease, either hyperthyroidism or ophthalmopathy (not recorded which).

This clonotype was observed at least ten times. This sequence joins TRBV5-1 and TRBJ1-1; tentatively, D is TRBD1 (5 bases). The germline V and J ends were trimmed by 4 bases and 4 bases, with 14 bases remaining between them. This CDR3 is built from 14 residues. Germline loops: CDR1 SGHRS, CDR2 YFSETQ. The CDR3, as DNA: TGCGCCAGCAGCCCCTGGCAGGGAGGCACTGAAGCTTTCTTT. Encoded protein: CASSPWQGGTEAFF.

V is TRBV29-1 and J is TRBJ2-5, with a tentative D call TRBD1 (5 bases). The V end lost 4 bases, the J end lost 7 bases, and 16 bases lay between the germline ends. Germline CDR1 and CDR2: SQVTM and ANQGSEA. The CDR3 is 13 amino acids. This chain's CDR3 is CSVGRVLNGTQYF. CDR3 DNA: TGCAGCGTTGGCAGGGTCCTTAATGGGACCCAGTACTTC.

CDR3 coding DNA: TGTGCCAGCAGCAACGACCGGGGGCGAGCTAACTATGGCTACACCTTC. Translated: CASSNDRGRANYGYTF. This rearrangement joins TRBV5-4 to TRBJ1-2; TRBD1 might be the D (6 bases). Germline assignment: CDR1 SGHNT and CDR2 YYREEE (reference sequence). The CDR3 contains 16 residues. Trimming stripped 4 bases from V and 0 bases from J, with 16 bases between.

The V and J genes are TRBV11-2 and TRBJ2-5; 8 bases align to TRBD2. V lost 1 base, J lost 5 bases, and 6 bases stayed unmatched. Germline V gene sequence: CDR1 SGHAT, CDR2 FQNNGV. The CDR3 consists of 15 residues. The CDR3 DNA reads TGTGCCAGCAGCTTAGTTTCGGGAGGGTTGGAGACCCAGTACTTC. The encoded protein is CASSLVSGGLETQYF.

This clonotype was observed a few times. This chain uses TRBV29-1 with TRBJ2-7; TRBD1 agrees at 9 bases. CDR1 and CDR2 (germline): SQVTM, ANQGSEA. V was pared by 4 bases and J by 7 bases, with 8 bases of the junction left unmatched. This CDR3 comprises 13 residues. CDR3 nucleotides: TGCAGCGTTGCCTTGGGGACAGGGTGGGAGCAGTACTTC. It encodes CSVALGTGWEQYF.

This clonotype was seen only a few times. Germline is not matched at one junction end, which may reflect a read error. In nucleotides, the CDR3 is TGTGCCAGCACCCTCGCGGCAGACTTC. The encoded protein is CASTLAADF. The J gene is TRBJ2-7, the V gene TRBV7-6; no clear D. Germline CDR1 reads SGHVS; CDR2 reads FNYEAQ. The CDR3 runs to 9 residues.

The chain uses TRBV5-6 and TRBJ1-6; 7 positions match TRBD1. Germline loops: CDR1 SGHDT, CDR2 YYEEEE. V shed 4 bases and J 18 bases; nucleotides not matched to a gene: 16. The CDR3 sequence is 14 residues long. The CDR3 nucleotides read TGTGCCAGCAGCACTGGACTCGACAGGGTACAATACCACTTT. Encoded protein: CASSTGLDRVQYHF.